Following are 10 T cell receptor beta chains from one sample sequenced in a study of blood T cell repertoires in COVID-19. The data were produced by immunoSEQ multiplex PCR, yet TCRdb's version contains in-frame clones alone and is incomplete. The data contain some 71,000 clones, approximately 84% of them singletons. Sequencing input: peripheral blood. Source of these receptors: a man aged 50 to 59 with COVID-19, enrolled during active disease.

V and J are TRBV3-1 (or the pseudogene TRBV3-2) and TRBJ2-7; no clear D. The V and J ends lost 4 bases and 6 bases respectively, with 10 bases between them. The length of the CDR3 is 12 residues. The germline CDR1 and CDR2 sequences are LGHDT and YNNKEL (reference sequence). CDR3 sequence: CASSRASSEQYF. The CDR3 region has the DNA TGTGCCAGCAGCCGAGCATCTTCCGAGCAGTACTTC.

The chain has TRBV27 and TRBJ2-2, with no clear D. CDR1 and CDR2 (germline): MNHEY, SMNVEV (reference sequence). V lost 7 bases and J 6 bases, leaving 9 bases between the germline ends. The CDR3 has 12 amino acids. As DNA, the CDR3 is TGTGCCAGCAACCCGGGTTCCGGGGAGCTGTTTTTT. It specifies CASNPGSGELFF.

The genes are TRBV2 and TRBJ2-5; 7 bases are shared with TRBD2. The germline gives CDR1 SNHLY, CDR2 FYNNEI. The CDR3 runs 14 residues. J lost 6 bases, V lost 5 bases, and 9 bases had no gene match. The CDR3 sequence: CASSREAGRKTQYF. The CDR3 nucleotides are TGTGCCAGCAGTAGGGAAGCGGGGCGAAAGACCCAGTACTTC.

V usage is TRBV7-6 and J usage is TRBJ2-3; a weak D match, TRBD1 (6 bases). V lost 1 base and J lost 2, with 10 bases in between. The CDR3 is 15 residues long. Germline CDR1 SGHVS, CDR2 FNYEAQ. The CDR3 is CASSLGQDFTDTQYF. The DNA of the CDR3 is TGTGCCAGCAGCTTAGGACAGGATTTCACAGATACGCAGTATTTT.

This clone ranks as medium-sized. The chain uses TRBV5-6 and TRBJ2-1; the match to TRBD2 covers 13 bases. The ends lost 2 bases at V and 8 bases at J; junction bases unmatched: 7. The CDR3 has 16 amino acids. Looked up from germline, CDR1 is SGHDT and CDR2 is YYEEEE. CDR3 sequence reads: CASSLRLAGGTDEQFF. The CDR3, as DNA: TGTGCCAGCAGCTTAAGACTAGCGGGGGGTACGGATGAGCAGTTCTTC.

The rearrangement joins TRBV3-1 (or the pseudogene TRBV3-2) to TRBJ2-7, with D unclear. Trimming removed 1 base from V and 3 bases from J, with 7 bases in between. There are 13 residues in the CDR3. CDR1 and CDR2 from the germline V gene are LGHDT and YNNKEL (reference sequence). The CDR3 sequence is CASSQVENYEQYF. CDR3 nucleotides: TGTGCCAGCAGCCAAGTGGAGAACTACGAGCAGTACTTC.

J is TRBJ2-3 and V is TRBV9; 12 bases are shared with TRBD1. Germline V lookup: CDR1 SGDLS, CDR2 YYNGEE. The CDR3 contains 17 residues. Unmatched junction bases numbered 12, after V lost 4 bases and J lost 6 bases. The CDR3 loop is CASSSTLGQGAIDTQYF. The CDR3 DNA follows: TGTGCCAGCAGCTCCACCCTGGGACAGGGGGCTATTGATACGCAGTATTTT.

The gene calls are TRBV6-2 or TRBV6-3 and TRBJ1-5; 7 nucleotides align to TRBD1. The CDR3 is 13 amino acids. The V segment lost 4 bases and the J segment 9 bases; nucleotides outside the gene matches: 6. CDR1 is MNHEY and CDR2 is SVGEGT in the germline V gene. The CDR3 nucleotides read TGTGCCAGCAGTTCAACAGGGGTCTGGCCCCAGCATTTT. This codes for CASSSTGVWPQHF.

V usage is TRBV19 and J usage is TRBJ2-7; weak D call: TRBD2 (6 bases). The germline V and J ends were trimmed by 3 bases and 0 bases, with 12 bases remaining between them. The V gene's germline CDR1 is LNHDA and CDR2 SQIVND (reference sequence). This CDR3 region has 15 residues. The CDR3 nucleotides are TGTGCCAGTAGTATTGACGGGGGTAGCTCCTACGAGCAGTACTTC. It is translated as CASSIDGGSSYEQYF.

The chain employs TRBV9 and TRBJ1-2; 9 bases line up with TRBD1. The length of the CDR3 is 16 residues. From germline, CDR1 is SGDLS and CDR2 YYNGEE. V gave up 0 bases and J gave up 7 bases; unmatched junction bases: 10. CDR3 region: CASSVDPDRGAGGYTF. The CDR3 nucleotides are TGTGCCAGCAGCGTAGATCCTGACAGGGGGGCAGGTGGCTACACCTTC.